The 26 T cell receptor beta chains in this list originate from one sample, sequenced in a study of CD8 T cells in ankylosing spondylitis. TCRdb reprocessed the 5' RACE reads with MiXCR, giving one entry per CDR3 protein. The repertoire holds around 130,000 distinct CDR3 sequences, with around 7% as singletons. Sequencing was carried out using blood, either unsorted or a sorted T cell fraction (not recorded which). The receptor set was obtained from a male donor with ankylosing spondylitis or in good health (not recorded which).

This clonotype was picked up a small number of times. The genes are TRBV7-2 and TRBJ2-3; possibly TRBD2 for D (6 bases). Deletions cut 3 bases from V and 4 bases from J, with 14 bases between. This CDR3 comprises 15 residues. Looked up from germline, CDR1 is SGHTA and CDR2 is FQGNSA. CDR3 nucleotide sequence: TGTGCCAGCAGCTTTATGCTAGCTAGCGCAGATACGCAGTATTTT. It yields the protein CASSFMLASADTQYF.

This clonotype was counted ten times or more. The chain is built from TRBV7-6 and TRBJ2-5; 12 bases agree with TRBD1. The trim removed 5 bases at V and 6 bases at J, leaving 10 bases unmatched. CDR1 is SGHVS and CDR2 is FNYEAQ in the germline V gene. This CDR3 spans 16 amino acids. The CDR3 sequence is CASSPPGTGGAKTQYF. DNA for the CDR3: TGTGCCAGCAGCCCTCCTGGGACAGGGGGCGCGAAGACCCAGTACTTC.

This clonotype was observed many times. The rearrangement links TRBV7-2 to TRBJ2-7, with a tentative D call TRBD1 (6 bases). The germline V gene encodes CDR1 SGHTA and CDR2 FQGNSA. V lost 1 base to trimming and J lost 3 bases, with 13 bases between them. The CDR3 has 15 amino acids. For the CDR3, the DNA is TGTGCCAGCAGCTTAGGGCAGGGGTTAGTCTACGAGCAGTACTTC. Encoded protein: CASSLGQGLVYEQYF.

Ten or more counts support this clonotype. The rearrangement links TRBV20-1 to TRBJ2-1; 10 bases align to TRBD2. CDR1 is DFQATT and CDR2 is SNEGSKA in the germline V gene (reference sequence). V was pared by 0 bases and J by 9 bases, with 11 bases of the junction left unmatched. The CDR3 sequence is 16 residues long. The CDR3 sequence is CSAREGSGRPAGEQFF. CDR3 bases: TGCAGTGCTAGAGAGGGTAGCGGGAGGCCCGCGGGTGAGCAGTTCTTC.

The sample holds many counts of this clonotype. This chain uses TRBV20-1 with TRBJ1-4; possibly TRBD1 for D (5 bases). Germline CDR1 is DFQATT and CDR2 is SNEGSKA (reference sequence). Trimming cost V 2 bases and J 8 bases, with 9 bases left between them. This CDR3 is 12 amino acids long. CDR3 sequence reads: CSARRGGEKLFF. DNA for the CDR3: TGCAGTGCTAGACGGGGCGGGGAAAAACTGTTTTTT.

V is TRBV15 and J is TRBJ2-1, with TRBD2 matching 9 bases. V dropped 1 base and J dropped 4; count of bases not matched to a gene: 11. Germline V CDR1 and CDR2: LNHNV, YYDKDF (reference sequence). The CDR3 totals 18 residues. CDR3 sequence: CATSRVRAGGGMYNEQFF. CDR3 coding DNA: TGTGCCACCAGCAGAGTTCGGGCGGGAGGGGGCATGTACAATGAGCAGTTCTTC.

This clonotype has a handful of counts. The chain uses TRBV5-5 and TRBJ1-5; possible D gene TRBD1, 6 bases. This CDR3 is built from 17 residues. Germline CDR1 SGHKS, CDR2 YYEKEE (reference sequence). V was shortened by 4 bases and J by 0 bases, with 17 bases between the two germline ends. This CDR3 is CASSPWGGAYSNQPQHF. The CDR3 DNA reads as TGTGCCAGCAGCCCTTGGGGGGGCGCCTATAGCAATCAGCCCCAGCATTTT. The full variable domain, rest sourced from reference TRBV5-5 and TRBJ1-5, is DAGVTQSPTHLIKTRGQQVTLRCSPISGHKSVSWYQQVLGQGPQFIFQYYEKEERGRGNFPDRFSARQFPNYSSELNVNALLLGDSALYLCASSPWGGAYSNQPQHFGDGTRLSIL.

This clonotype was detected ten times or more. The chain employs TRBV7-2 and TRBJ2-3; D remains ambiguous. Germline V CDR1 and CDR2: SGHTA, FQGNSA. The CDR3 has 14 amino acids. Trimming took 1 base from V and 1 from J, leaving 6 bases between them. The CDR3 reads CASSLVWGTDTQYF. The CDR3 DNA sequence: TGTGCCAGCAGCTTAGTTTGGGGCACAGATACGCAGTATTTT.

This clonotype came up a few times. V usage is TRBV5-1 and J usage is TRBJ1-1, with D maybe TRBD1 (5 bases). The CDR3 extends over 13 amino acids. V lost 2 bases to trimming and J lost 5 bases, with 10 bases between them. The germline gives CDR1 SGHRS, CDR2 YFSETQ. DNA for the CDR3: TGCGCCAGCAGCTTTTCGCAGGGTACTGAAGCTTTCTTT. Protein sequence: CASSFSQGTEAFF.

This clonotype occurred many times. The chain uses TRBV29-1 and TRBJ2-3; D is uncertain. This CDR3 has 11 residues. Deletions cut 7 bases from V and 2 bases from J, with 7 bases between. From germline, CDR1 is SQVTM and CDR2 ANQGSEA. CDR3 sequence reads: CSGLDTDTQYF. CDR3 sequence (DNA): TGCAGCGGGCTAGACACAGATACGCAGTATTTT.

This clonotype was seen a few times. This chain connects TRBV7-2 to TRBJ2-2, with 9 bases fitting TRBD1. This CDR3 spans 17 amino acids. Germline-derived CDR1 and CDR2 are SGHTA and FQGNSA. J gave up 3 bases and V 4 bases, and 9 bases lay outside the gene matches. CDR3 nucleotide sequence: TGTGCCAGCAGCTCTAACCTACAGGGGGCGGACACCGGGGAGCTGTTTTTT. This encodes CASSSNLQGADTGELFF.

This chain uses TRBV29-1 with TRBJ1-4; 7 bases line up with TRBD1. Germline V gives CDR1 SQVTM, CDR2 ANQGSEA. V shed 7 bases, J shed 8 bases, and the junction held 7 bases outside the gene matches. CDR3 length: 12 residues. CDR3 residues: CSAGGSREKLFF. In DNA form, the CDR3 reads TGCAGCGCAGGGGGATCCCGGGAAAAACTGTTTTTT.

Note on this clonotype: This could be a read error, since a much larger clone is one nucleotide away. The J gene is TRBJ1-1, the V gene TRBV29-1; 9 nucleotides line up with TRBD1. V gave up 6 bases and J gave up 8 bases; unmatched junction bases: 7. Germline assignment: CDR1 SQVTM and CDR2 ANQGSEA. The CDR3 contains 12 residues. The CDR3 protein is CSVLIQGAEAFF. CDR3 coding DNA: TGCAGCGTACTCATACAGGGGGCAGAAGCTTTCTTT. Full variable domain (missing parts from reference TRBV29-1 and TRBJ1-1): SAVISQKPSRDICQRGTSLTIQCQVDSQVTMMFWYRQQPGQSLTLIATANQGSEATYESGFVIDKFPISRPNLTFSTLTVSNMSPEDSSIYLCSVLIQGAEAFFGQGTRLTVV.

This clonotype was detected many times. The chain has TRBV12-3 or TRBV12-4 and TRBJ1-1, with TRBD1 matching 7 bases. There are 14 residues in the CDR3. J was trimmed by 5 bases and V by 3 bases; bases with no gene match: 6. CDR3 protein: CASSLSTGATEAFF. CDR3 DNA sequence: TGTGCCAGCAGTTTGTCTACAGGGGCTACTGAAGCTTTCTTT.

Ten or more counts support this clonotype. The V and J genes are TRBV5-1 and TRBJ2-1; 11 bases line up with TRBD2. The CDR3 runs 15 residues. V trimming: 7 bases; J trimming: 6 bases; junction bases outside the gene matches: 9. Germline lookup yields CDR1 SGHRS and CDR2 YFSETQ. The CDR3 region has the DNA TGCGCCAGCGTAGGATCCGGGACTAGCGGCAATGAGCAGTTCTTC. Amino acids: CASVGSGTSGNEQFF.

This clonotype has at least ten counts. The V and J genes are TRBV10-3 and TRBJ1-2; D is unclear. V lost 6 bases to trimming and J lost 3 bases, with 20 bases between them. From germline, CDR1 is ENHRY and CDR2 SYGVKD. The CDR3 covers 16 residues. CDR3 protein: CAISAVDKAADYGYTF. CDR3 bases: TGTGCCATCAGCGCCGTGGATAAGGCCGCGGACTATGGCTACACCTTC.

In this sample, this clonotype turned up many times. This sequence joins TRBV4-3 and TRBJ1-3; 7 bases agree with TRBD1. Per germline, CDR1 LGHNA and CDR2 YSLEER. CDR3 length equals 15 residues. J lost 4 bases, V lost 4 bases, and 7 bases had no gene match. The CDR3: CASSRTRGSGNTIYF. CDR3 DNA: TGCGCCAGCAGCCGTACCAGGGGGTCCGGAAACACCATATATTTT.

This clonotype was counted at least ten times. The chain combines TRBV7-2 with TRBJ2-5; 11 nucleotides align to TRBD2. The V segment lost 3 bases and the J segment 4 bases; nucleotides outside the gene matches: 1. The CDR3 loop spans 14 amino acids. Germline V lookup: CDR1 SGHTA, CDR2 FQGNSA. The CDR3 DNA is TGTGCCAGCAGCTTCGGACTAGCGGGAGAGACCCAGTACTTC. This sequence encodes CASSFGLAGETQYF. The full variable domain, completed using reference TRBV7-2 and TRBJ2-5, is GAGVSQSPSNKVTEKGKDVELRCDPISGHTALYWYRQSLGQGLEFLIYFQGNSAPDKSGLPSDRFSAERTGGSVSTLTIQRTQQEDSAVYLCASSFGLAGETQYFGPGTRLLVL.

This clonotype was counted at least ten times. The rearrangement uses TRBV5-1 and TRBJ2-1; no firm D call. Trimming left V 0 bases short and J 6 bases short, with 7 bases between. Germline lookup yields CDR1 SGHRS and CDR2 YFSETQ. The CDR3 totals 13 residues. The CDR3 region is CASSLDAPNEQFF. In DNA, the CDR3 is TGCGCCAGCAGCTTGGACGCCCCCAATGAGCAGTTCTTC. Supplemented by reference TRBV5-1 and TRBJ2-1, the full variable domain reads KAGVTQTPRYLIKTRGQQVTLSCSPISGHRSVSWYQQTPGQGLQFLFEYFSETQRNKGNFPGRFSGRQFSNSRSEMNVSTLELGDSALYLCASSLDAPNEQFFGPGTRLTVL.

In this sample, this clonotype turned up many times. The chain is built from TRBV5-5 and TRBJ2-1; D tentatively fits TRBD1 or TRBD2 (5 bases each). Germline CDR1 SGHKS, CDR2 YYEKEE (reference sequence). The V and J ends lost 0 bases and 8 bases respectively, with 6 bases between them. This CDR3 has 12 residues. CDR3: CASSLGGDEQFF. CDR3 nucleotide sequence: TGTGCCAGCAGCTTGGGAGGGGATGAGCAGTTCTTC.

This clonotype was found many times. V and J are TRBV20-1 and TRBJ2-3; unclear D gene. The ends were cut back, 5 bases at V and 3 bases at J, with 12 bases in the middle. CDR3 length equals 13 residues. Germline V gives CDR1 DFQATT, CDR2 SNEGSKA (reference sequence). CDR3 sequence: CSAARAPTDTQYF. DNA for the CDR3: TGCAGTGCTGCACGCGCCCCGACAGATACGCAGTATTTT.

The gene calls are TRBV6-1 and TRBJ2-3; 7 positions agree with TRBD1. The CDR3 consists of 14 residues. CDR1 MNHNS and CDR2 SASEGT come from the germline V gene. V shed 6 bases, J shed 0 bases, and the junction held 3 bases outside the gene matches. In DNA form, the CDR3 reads TGTGCCAGCAGAAAGGGGGCTAGCACAGATACGCAGTATTTT. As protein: CASRKGASTDTQYF.

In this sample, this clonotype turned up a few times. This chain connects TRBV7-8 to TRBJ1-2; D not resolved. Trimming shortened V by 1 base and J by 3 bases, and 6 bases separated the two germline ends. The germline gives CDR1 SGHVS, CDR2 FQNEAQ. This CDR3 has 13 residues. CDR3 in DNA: TGTGCCAGCAGCTTAGTCCGCGACTATGGCTACACCTTC. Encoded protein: CASSLVRDYGYTF.

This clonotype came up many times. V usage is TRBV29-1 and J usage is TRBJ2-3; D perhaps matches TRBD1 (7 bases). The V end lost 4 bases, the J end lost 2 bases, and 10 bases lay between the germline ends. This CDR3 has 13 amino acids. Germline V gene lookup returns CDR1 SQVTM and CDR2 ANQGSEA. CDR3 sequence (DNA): TGCAGCGTTGCCAGGGGGGCCACAGATACGCAGTATTTT. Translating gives CSVARGATDTQYF.

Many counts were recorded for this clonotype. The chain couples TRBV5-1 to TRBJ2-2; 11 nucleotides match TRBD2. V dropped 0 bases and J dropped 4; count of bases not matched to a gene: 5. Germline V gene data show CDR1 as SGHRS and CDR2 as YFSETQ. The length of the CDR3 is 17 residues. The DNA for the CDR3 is TGCGCCAGCAGCTTGGACGGGACTAGCGGACCCACCGGGGAGCTGTTTTTT. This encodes CASSLDGTSGPTGELFF. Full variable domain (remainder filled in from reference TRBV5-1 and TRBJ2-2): KAGVTQTPRYLIKTRGQQVTLSCSPISGHRSVSWYQQTPGQGLQFLFEYFSETQRNKGNFPGRFSGRQFSNSRSEMNVSTLELGDSALYLCASSLDGTSGPTGELFFGEGSRLTVL.

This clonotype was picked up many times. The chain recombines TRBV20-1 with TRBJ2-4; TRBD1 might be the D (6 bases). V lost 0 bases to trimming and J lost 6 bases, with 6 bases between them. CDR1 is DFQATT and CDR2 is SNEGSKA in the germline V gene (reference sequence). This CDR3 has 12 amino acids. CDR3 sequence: CSAREQGNIQYF. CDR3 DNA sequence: TGCAGTGCTAGAGAACAGGGAAACATTCAGTACTTC.